The rows below give T cell receptor beta chains drawn from one sample of a study of T cell responses to AZD1222 COVID-19 vaccine. Here immunoSEQ multiplex PCR was the method, and the copy in TCRdb shows in-frame clones only, minus some. The sample holds about 150,000 clones, over 75% seen once. Sequencing was performed on peripheral blood, taken 28 days after the second AZD1222 dose. These receptors were taken from an adult who received the AZD1222 COVID-19 vaccine. Both conserved end residues are part of each CDR3. The D gene is left open where the match is weak. For some rows the clone size is stated as once, few or many, or as a class when expanded; others skip it.

TRBD1,TRBJ2-3,-,TRBV7-9,CASSLGRGPGDTQYF,TGTGCCAGCAGCTTGGGCAGGGGGCCTGGAGATACGCAGTATTTT
-,TRBJ1-1,-,TRBV5-1,CASSSVSRTAMNTEAFF,TGCGCCAGCAGCTCGGTTTCCAGGACAGCGATGAACACTGAAGCTTTCTTT
TRBD1,TRBJ1-3,-,TRBV11-2,CASSSRYGQGVSGNTIYF,TGTGCCAGCAGCTCCCGGTACGGGCAGGGGGTTTCTGGAAACACCATATATTTT
-,TRBJ1-1,-,TRBV6-5,CASGPQPNTEAFF,TGTGCCAGCGGACCACAACCGAACACTGAAGCTTTCTTT
TRBD1,TRBJ1-5,-,TRBV5-8,CASSWDRAGNQPQHF,TGTGCCAGCAGCTGGGACAGGGCAGGCAATCAGCCCCAGCATTTT
-,TRBJ2-7,-,TRBV27,CASAMTDPYEQYF,TGTGCCAGCGCAATGACGGATCCCTACGAGCAGTACTTC
-,TRBJ1-1,-,TRBV7-9,CASSLELNTEAFF,TGTGCCAGCAGCTTAGAGTTGAACACTGAAGCTTTCTTT
TRBD2,TRBJ2-3,-,TRBV3-1/TRBV3-2,CASSQGDYTQYF,TGTGCCAGCAGCCAAGGGGACTACACGCAGTATTTT
-,TRBJ1-2,-,TRBV6-1,CASSAYRRHSSESDGYTF,TGTGCCAGCAGTGCCTATAGGAGGCACAGTAGCGAATCAGATGGCTACACCTTC
-,TRBJ2-7,-,TRBV19,CASSPSQGGSYEQYF,TGTGCCAGTAGTCCATCCCAAGGAGGTTCCTACGAGCAGTACTTC
-,TRBJ1-2,-,TRBV19,CASGVDEFYGYTF,TGTGCCAGCGGGGTGGATGAGTTCTATGGCTACACCTTC
-,TRBJ2-2,-,TRBV7-2,CASSLAWVGELFF,TGTGCCAGCAGCTTAGCGTGGGTCGGGGAGCTGTTTTTT
-,TRBJ1-5,-,TRBV6-5,CASTTLGGPQPQHF,TGTGCCAGCACCACCCTGGGGGGGCCTCAGCCCCAGCATTTT
TRBD1,TRBJ1-1,once,TRBV6-5,CASSNLGTGDPEAFF,TGTGCCAGCAGTAACCTCGGGACAGGGGACCCTGAAGCTTTCTTT
TRBD2,TRBJ2-1,once,TRBV5-8,CASSMTSGPYNEQFF,TGTGCCAGCAGCATGACTAGCGGCCCCTACAATGAGCAGTTCTTC
-,TRBJ1-4,-,TRBV5-6,CASSLGGSEKLFF,TGTGCCAGCAGCTTGGGGGGGTCTGAAAAACTGTTTTTT
TRBD1,TRBJ2-7,-,TRBV5-1,CATSTGTLGEQYF,TGCGCCACCTCGACAGGGACCTTGGGGGAGCAGTACTTC
-,TRBJ2-2,once,TRBV27,CASSFSSGEANTGELFF,TGTGCCAGCAGTTTCTCCTCGGGAGAGGCGAACACCGGGGAGCTGTTTTTT
TRBD1,TRBJ1-5,once,TRBV29-1,CSLGQGADSNQPQHF,TGCAGCCTGGGACAGGGGGCGGATAGCAATCAGCCCCAGCATTTT
-,TRBJ1-1,-,TRBV11-2,CASSSAGIEAFF,TGTGCCAGCAGCTCCGCAGGGATCGAAGCTTTCTTT
TRBD1,TRBJ1-4,-,TRBV2,CASSEVTGGREKLFF,TGTGCCAGCAGTGAAGTAACAGGGGGCCGTGAAAAACTGTTTTTT
-,TRBJ1-5,-,TRBV19,CASNPGEVGNQPQHF,TGTGCCAGTAACCCAGGGGAGGTTGGAAATCAGCCCCAGCATTTT
-,TRBJ1-5,-,TRBV28,CASSFGQGRHQPQHF,TGTGCCAGCAGTTTCGGCCAGGGCCGCCATCAGCCCCAGCATTTT
-,TRBJ2-6,-,TRBV2,CASSGYTGSGANVLTF,TGTGCCAGCAGTGGGTATACAGGGTCTGGGGCCAACGTCCTGACTTTC
TRBD2,TRBJ2-2,-,TRBV6-1,CASSALGGLAPTGELFF,TGTGCCAGCAGTGCCCTAGGGGGACTAGCGCCCACCGGGGAGCTGTTTTTT
-,TRBJ2-7,-,TRBV4-2,CASSQGRAYEQYF,TGTGCCAGCAGCCAAGGGAGGGCCTACGAGCAGTACTTC
TRBD1,TRBJ1-1,-,TRBV6-2/TRBV6-3,CASSYSAGTVTEAFF,TGTGCCAGCAGTTACTCGGCAGGGACAGTCACTGAAGCTTTCTTT
TRBD1,TRBJ2-3,-,TRBV3-1/TRBV3-2,CASSPPGQGAGDTQYF,TGTGCCAGCAGCCCCCCGGGACAGGGGGCCGGAGATACGCAGTATTTT
-,TRBJ2-5,-,TRBV4-1,CASSQIYGETQYF,TGCGCCAGCAGCCAAATTTACGGGGAGACCCAGTACTTC
-,TRBJ1-6,-,TRBV19,CASSGTGTSPLHF,TGTGCCAGTAGTGGAACAGGGACTTCACCCCTCCACTTT
-,TRBJ2-6,-,TRBV5-1,CASSASGTQGRSGANVLTF,TGCGCCAGCAGCGCTTCCGGGACCCAGGGCAGGTCTGGGGCCAACGTCCTGACTTTC
-,TRBJ1-3,few,TRBV4-1,CASSQGLISGNTIYF,TGCGCCAGCAGCCAAGGGCTGATCTCTGGAAACACCATATATTTT
-,TRBJ2-7,-,TRBV6-5,CASSYSEGAYEQYF,TGTGCCAGCAGTTACTCGGAGGGGGCCTACGAGCAGTACTTC
-,TRBJ1-4,-,TRBV18,CASSRGLREEKLFF,TGTGCCAGCTCACGGGGTCTCAGGGAGGAAAAACTGTTTTTT
TRBD1,TRBJ1-1,-,TRBV27,CASSRTGRNTEAFF,TGTGCCAGCAGCCGGACAGGGAGGAACACTGAAGCTTTCTTT
-,TRBJ1-3,-,TRBV7-7,CASSLTEGSGNTIYF,TGTGCCAGCAGCTTAACTGAGGGTTCTGGAAACACCATATATTTT
TRBD2,TRBJ2-1,-,TRBV15,CATSSRLAGYNEQFF,TGTGCCACCAGCAGTAGACTAGCGGGCTACAATGAGCAGTTCTTC
TRBD1,TRBJ1-1,-,TRBV19,CASTYTGGYTEAFF,TGTGCCAGTACATATACAGGGGGCTACACTGAAGCTTTCTTT
TRBD1,TRBJ1-5,-,TRBV6-5,CASSYSRDRGQPQHF,TGTGCCAGCAGTTACTCGCGGGACAGGGGTCAGCCCCAGCATTTT
-,TRBJ1-1,-,TRBV4-2,CASSQDPGSYTEAFF,TGTGCCAGCAGCCAAGATCCGGGTTCTTACACTGAAGCTTTCTTT
TRBD2,TRBJ2-1,once,TRBV11-2,CASSLGLAGGNEQFF,TGTGCCAGCAGCTTAGGGCTAGCGGGAGGGAATGAGCAGTTCTTC
TRBD2,TRBJ2-3,-,TRBV5-1,CASSLGGSADTQYF,TGCGCCAGCAGCTTGGGCGGGAGCGCAGATACGCAGTATTTT
-,TRBJ1-5,-,TRBV30,CAWSPTRPKGSNQPQHF,TGTGCCTGGAGTCCGACCCGCCCAAAGGGGAGCAATCAGCCCCAGCATTTT
TRBD2,TRBJ2-3,-,TRBV6-5,CASSTTGTNTDTQYF,TGTGCCAGCAGTACGACCGGGACTAACACAGATACGCAGTATTTT
-,TRBJ1-5,-,TRBV6-4,CASRREDSNQPQHF,TGTGCCAGCAGAAGGGAGGATAGCAATCAGCCCCAGCATTTT
-,TRBJ1-2,-,TRBV18,CASSSDQATNYGYTF,TGTGCCAGCTCATCAGATCAGGCCACTAACTATGGCTACACCTTC
TRBD1,TRBJ1-1,-,TRBV6-1,CASSEVLQGAEAFF,TGTGCCAGCAGTGAGGTTTTACAGGGGGCTGAAGCTTTCTTT
-,TRBJ2-3,-,TRBV25-1,CARSVLGQGRGGDTQYF,TGTGCCCGCAGTGTTCTAGGGCAGGGCAGGGGGGGGGATACGCAGTATTTT
-,TRBJ1-5,-,TRBV27,CASRGQGGNQPQHF,TGTGCCAGCAGAGGGCAGGGAGGCAATCAGCCCCAGCATTTT
TRBD2,TRBJ2-7,-,TRBV7-9,CASSSQRESTYEQYF,TGTGCCAGCAGCTCCCAGCGGGAGTCGACCTACGAGCAGTACTTC
-,TRBJ1-1,-,TRBV12-3/TRBV12-4,CASSPPRGGIF,TGTGCCAGCAGCCCTCCTAGGGGGGGCATCTTT
-,TRBJ1-2,-,TRBV12-3/TRBV12-4,CASSQVSNYGYTF,TGTGCCAGCAGCCAGGTTTCTAACTATGGCTACACCTTC
TRBD1,TRBJ1-4,once,TRBV30,CAWDRGQGIEKLFF,TGTGCCTGGGACAGGGGACAGGGGATAGAAAAACTGTTTTTT
-,TRBJ2-2,once,TRBV3-1/TRBV3-2,CASSRTVPANTGELFF,TGTGCCAGCAGCCGGACAGTGCCCGCGAACACCGGGGAGCTGTTTTTT
-,TRBJ1-5,-,TRBV2,CASSVSQNQPQHF,TGTGCCAGCAGTGTGTCGCAGAATCAGCCCCAGCATTTT
-,TRBJ1-1,-,TRBV12-3/TRBV12-4,CASRDFMNTEAFF,TGTGCCAGCAGGGACTTCATGAACACTGAAGCTTTCTTT
-,TRBJ1-1,once,TRBV11-1,CASSFGRLMNTEAFF,TGTGCCAGCAGCTTCGGCAGGCTTATGAACACTGAAGCTTTCTTT